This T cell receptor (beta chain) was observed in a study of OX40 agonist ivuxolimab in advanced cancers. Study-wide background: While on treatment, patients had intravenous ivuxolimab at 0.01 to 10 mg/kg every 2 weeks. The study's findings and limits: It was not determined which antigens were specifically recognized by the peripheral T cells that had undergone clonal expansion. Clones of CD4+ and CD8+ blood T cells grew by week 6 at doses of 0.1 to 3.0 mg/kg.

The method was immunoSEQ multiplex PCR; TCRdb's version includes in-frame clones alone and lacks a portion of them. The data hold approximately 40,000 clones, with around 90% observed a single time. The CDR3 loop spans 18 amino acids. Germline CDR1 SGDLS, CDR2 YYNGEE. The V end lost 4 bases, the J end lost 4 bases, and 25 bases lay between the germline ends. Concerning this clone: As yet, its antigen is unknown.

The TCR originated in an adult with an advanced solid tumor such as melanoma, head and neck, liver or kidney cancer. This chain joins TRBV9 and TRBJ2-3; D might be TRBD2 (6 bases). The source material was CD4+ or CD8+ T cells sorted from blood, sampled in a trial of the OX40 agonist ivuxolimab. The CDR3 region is CASSPSGGAPFRADTQYF. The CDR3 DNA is TGTGCCAGCAGCCCTTCCGGGGGAGCCCCCTTTAGGGCAGATACGCAGTATTTT.